The rows below give T cell receptor beta chains drawn from one sample of a study of blood T cell repertoires in COVID-19. Using immunoSEQ multiplex PCR, the repertoire was profiled, and TCRdb retains in-frame clones only, with some absent. The sample yields 95,000 or so clones, over 75% seen once. Sequencing was performed on peripheral blood. These receptors originate from a human donor in a cohort sampled during active COVID-19. Both conserved end residues are part of each CDR3. Each record gives: D gene, clone size, V gene, J gene, CDR3 protein, CDR3 DNA. A D gene is named only where the DNA matches it firmly. Expanded clones are given a class, and other clones once, few, many or no size at all.

d_call: NA
clone_size: NA
v_call: TRBV12-3/TRBV12-4
j_call: TRBJ1-1
cdr3_aa: CASSYGANTEAFF
cdr3_nt: TGTGCCAGCAGCTATGGTGCGAACACTGAAGCTTTCTTT

d_call: TRBD1
clone_size: NA
v_call: TRBV6-5
j_call: TRBJ1-6
cdr3_aa: CASSLGQGTGSPLHF
cdr3_nt: TGTGCCAGCAGTTTAGGACAGGGAACGGGTTCACCCCTCCACTTT

d_call: TRBD1
clone_size: NA
v_call: TRBV9
j_call: TRBJ2-2
cdr3_aa: CASSVGQGIPGELFF
cdr3_nt: TGTGCCAGCAGCGTAGGACAGGGAATCCCCGGGGAGCTGTTTTTT

d_call: TRBD1
clone_size: NA
v_call: TRBV4-2
j_call: TRBJ1-2
cdr3_aa: CASSQDRGDYGYTF
cdr3_nt: TGTGCCAGCAGTCAGGACAGGGGTGACTATGGCTACACCTTC

d_call: NA
clone_size: few
v_call: TRBV10-2
j_call: TRBJ1-4
cdr3_aa: CASSGGEQLNEKLFF
cdr3_nt: TGCGCCAGCAGTGGCGGGGAACAGCTTAATGAAAAACTGTTTTTT

d_call: TRBD1
clone_size: NA
v_call: TRBV15
j_call: TRBJ1-6
cdr3_aa: CATSRDSPGGNSPLHF
cdr3_nt: TGTGCCACCAGCAGAGATTCCCCAGGGGGGAATTCACCCCTCCACTTT

d_call: NA
clone_size: few
v_call: TRBV6-5
j_call: TRBJ2-2
cdr3_aa: CATMTVKNSGELFF
cdr3_nt: TGTGCCACTATGACAGTTAAGAATTCCGGGGAGCTGTTTTTT

d_call: NA
clone_size: NA
v_call: TRBV4-2
j_call: TRBJ1-2
cdr3_aa: CASSQAGDYGYTF
cdr3_nt: TGTGCCAGCAGCCAGGCCGGAGACTATGGCTACACCTTC

d_call: TRBD1
clone_size: NA
v_call: TRBV12-3/TRBV12-4
j_call: TRBJ1-2
cdr3_aa: CASRRQGSGYTF
cdr3_nt: TGTGCCAGCAGGCGACAGGGGTCTGGCTACACCTTC

d_call: NA
clone_size: NA
v_call: TRBV27
j_call: TRBJ2-5
cdr3_aa: CASSLLRARETQYF
cdr3_nt: TGTGCCAGCAGTTTGTTGAGGGCCCGGGAGACCCAGTACTTC

d_call: TRBD1
clone_size: NA
v_call: TRBV4-1
j_call: TRBJ1-2
cdr3_aa: CASSQAQERGRVYTF
cdr3_nt: TGCGCCAGCAGCCAAGCTCAAGAGAGGGGGCGTGTCTACACCTTC

d_call: TRBD2
clone_size: few
v_call: TRBV11-2
j_call: TRBJ2-5
cdr3_aa: CASSPPGLAGGQETQYF
cdr3_nt: TGTGCCAGCAGCCCCCCGGGACTAGCGGGGGGGCAGGAGACCCAGTACTTC